Below are 28 T cell receptor beta chains sequenced from a single sample in a study of T-cell memory formation after mild COVID-19. From the 5' RACE reads, TCRdb called clonotypes with MiXCR, one entry per CDR3 protein. The sample yields some 600,000 distinct CDR3 sequences, around 16% seen once. Input material: PBMCs or a T cell subset sorted from them (not recorded which). Receptors were obtained from an adult woman who had mild COVID-19 (a few samples of this study predate the infection). Cell type and time point are not known.

V and J are TRBV10-3 and TRBJ2-1; 10 nucleotides match TRBD1. The germline V gene has CDR1 ENHRY and CDR2 SYGVKD. This CDR3 has 12 amino acids. J was trimmed by 15 bases and V by 0 bases; bases with no gene match: 2. Written as DNA, the CDR3 is TGTGCCATCAGTGAGTCGCGGACAGGGGGGTTCTTC. Its protein is CAISESRTGGFF.

This CDR3 reads CASSLMGAKETQYF. CDR3 nucleotide sequence: TGTGCCAGCAGTCTAATGGGGGCGAAAGAGACCCAGTACTTC. This chain connects TRBV7-9 to TRBJ2-5; D is perhaps TRBD1 (6 bases). V lost 6 bases, J lost 3 bases, and 14 bases lay in between. The CDR3 loop spans 14 amino acids. CDR1 is SEHNR and CDR2 is FQNEAQ in the germline V gene (reference sequence).

This clonotype was recorded many times. This CDR3 reads CASTLQRFTGELFF. CDR3 in DNA: TGTGCCAGCACCCTCCAACGGTTCACCGGGGAGCTGTTTTTT. The genes are TRBV5-6 and TRBJ2-2; D gene unclear. The germline V gene encodes CDR1 SGHDT and CDR2 YYEEEE. This CDR3 spans 14 amino acids. Trimming stripped 6 bases from V and 4 bases from J, with 13 bases between.

The chain couples TRBV20-1 to TRBJ2-1; 9 nucleotides line up with TRBD2. CDR1 is DFQATT and CDR2 is SNEGSKA in the germline V gene (reference sequence). The junction had 5 bases not matched to a gene; V was cut back by 2 bases and J by 6 bases. The CDR3 has 14 amino acids. The CDR3 region is CSARLAGGLNEQFF. The CDR3 DNA is TGCAGTGCTAGACTTGCGGGGGGGCTCAATGAGCAGTTCTTC.

This clonotype came up a few times. V usage is TRBV13 and J usage is TRBJ2-1; 9 bases align to TRBD2. V shed 5 bases, J shed 6 bases, and the junction held 11 bases outside the gene matches. This CDR3 has 16 residues. Germline CDR1 PRHDT, CDR2 FYEKMQ (reference sequence). Here the CDR3 reads CASSAPGLAGINEQFF. The CDR3 nucleotides read TGTGCCAGCAGCGCCCCCGGGCTAGCGGGAATCAATGAGCAGTTCTTC.

The genes are TRBV7-6 and TRBJ1-2, with D maybe TRBD1 (5 bases). CDR3 length equals 13 residues. V shed 6 bases and J shed 8 bases, with 16 bases lying between them. The germline CDR1 and CDR2 sequences are SGHVS and FNYEAQ. The CDR3 here is CASRRGGSGGYTF. CDR3 in DNA: TGTGCCAGCAGGCGAGGAGGATCAGGGGGCTACACCTTC.

The genes are TRBV12-3 or TRBV12-4 and TRBJ2-1, with 7 bases that match TRBD2. With V trimmed by 8 bases and J by 4 bases, 5 bases remained unmatched. This CDR3 spans 13 amino acids. CDR3 sequence (DNA): TGTGCCAGCGGGCGGGAGATATACAATGAGCAGTTCTTC. Translated: CASGREIYNEQFF.

This clonotype was counted a few times. V gene TRBV29-1 combines with J gene TRBJ2-2, with TRBD2 as a possible D gene (5 bases). CDR3 size: 13 residues. CDR1 is SQVTM, CDR2 ANQGSEA, per germline. V was trimmed by 4 bases and J by 3 bases, leaving 9 bases between them. Here the CDR3 reads CSVAGSDTGELFF. CDR3 DNA: TGCAGCGTTGCGGGGTCAGACACCGGGGAGCTGTTTTTT.

There are a few counts of this clonotype. The rearrangement uses TRBV7-9 and TRBJ2-5; D not certain. The length of the CDR3 is 15 residues. The ends were cut back, 2 bases at V and 4 bases at J, with 14 bases in the middle. The germline V gene has CDR1 SEHNR and CDR2 FQNEAQ (reference sequence). CDR3: CASSLSRASRETQYF. In DNA, the CDR3 is TGTGCCAGCAGCTTATCGAGAGCCTCTAGAGAGACCCAGTACTTC.

This clonotype was seen a few times. The chain uses TRBV7-9 and TRBJ2-3, with 10 positions matching TRBD1. The ends lost 1 base at V and 4 bases at J; junction bases unmatched: 11. There are 18 residues in the CDR3. CDR1 and CDR2 from the germline V gene are SEHNR and FQNEAQ (reference sequence). The CDR3 nucleotides read TGTGCCAGCAGCTTAGGTATCTCGGGACAGGGGAGCCCAGATACGCAGTATTTT. It is translated as CASSLGISGQGSPDTQYF.

This clonotype occurred a few times. V and J are TRBV9 and TRBJ1-1; D unclear. This CDR3 is 13 amino acids long. CDR1 and CDR2 (germline): SGDLS, YYNGEE. V lost 3 bases and J lost 7, with 13 bases in between. The CDR3 is CASSADSDVEAFF. The DNA for the CDR3 is TGTGCCAGCAGCGCAGACTCGGACGTTGAAGCTTTCTTT.

This chain links TRBV28 with TRBJ2-1, with D uncertain. The germline V gene encodes CDR1 MDHEN and CDR2 SYDVKM. CDR3 size: 14 residues. V lost 6 bases to trimming and J lost 4 bases, with 13 bases between them. CDR3 loop: CASRPPARYNEQFF. The DNA for the CDR3 is TGTGCCAGCAGACCCCCCGCGCGATACAATGAGCAGTTCTTC.

In this sample, this clonotype turned up a few times. The chain carries TRBV29-1 and TRBJ2-3; D is possibly TRBD2 (5 bases). This CDR3 comprises 15 residues. V was pared by 6 bases and J by 0 bases, with 16 bases between. Germline CDR1 and CDR2: SQVTM and ANQGSEA. CDR3 nucleotide sequence: TGCAGCGTCGTTCTCGGGGTCTATAGCACAGATACGCAGTATTTT. Protein: CSVVLGVYSTDTQYF.

This chain joins TRBV2 and TRBJ2-7; 9 bases map to TRBD1. Trimming cost V 7 bases and J 0 bases; bases outside gene matches: 4. The CDR3 extends over 14 amino acids. From germline, CDR1 is SNHLY and CDR2 FYNNEI. The CDR3 reads CASKQGASSYEQYF. The CDR3 bases are TGTGCCAGCAAACAGGGGGCTAGCTCCTACGAGCAGTACTTC. Full variable domain (rest looked up from reference TRBV2 and TRBJ2-7): EPEVTQTPSHQVTQMGQEVILRCVPISNHLYFYWYRQILGQKVEFLVSFYNNEISEKSEIFDDQFSVERPDGSNFTLKIRSTKLEDSAMYFCASKQGASSYEQYFGPGTRLTVT.

This clonotype was detected many times. This chain connects TRBV24-1 to TRBJ2-7; TRBD1 might be the D (5 bases). The V gene's germline CDR1 is KGHDR and CDR2 SFDVKD. Trimming pared 0 bases from V and 2 bases from J, leaving 10 bases between. The CDR3 length is 15 residues. The DNA for the CDR3 is TGTGCCACCAGTGATTTGGGACATTCCCCCTACGAGCAGTACTTC. This encodes CATSDLGHSPYEQYF.

The CDR3 is CASSEQGNEQYF. DNA of the CDR3: TGTGCCAGCAGTGAACAGGGGAATGAGCAGTACTTC. This chain links TRBV28 with TRBJ2-7; TRBD1 matches at 7 bases. The trim removed 5 bases at V and 7 bases at J, leaving 5 bases unmatched. Looked up from germline, CDR1 is MDHEN and CDR2 is SYDVKM. This CDR3 contains 12 residues.

V gene TRBV20-1 combines with J gene TRBJ2-3; D not resolved. The germline gives CDR1 DFQATT, CDR2 SNEGSKA (reference sequence). This CDR3 has 10 residues. V was shortened by 3 bases and J by 5 bases, with 3 bases between the two germline ends. CDR3 sequence: CSARLDTQYF. CDR3 DNA sequence: TGCAGTGCTAGGTTAGATACGCAGTATTTT.

This clonotype showed up just a few times. The V and J genes are TRBV7-2 and TRBJ2-7; a weak D match, TRBD2 (5 bases). The germline CDR1 and CDR2 sequences are SGHTA and FQGNSA. Trimming removed 6 bases from V and 0 bases from J, with 12 bases in between. This CDR3 has 14 amino acids. The CDR3 sequence is CASRQTGNSYEQYF. The CDR3 region has the DNA TGTGCCAGCAGGCAAACCGGGAACTCCTACGAGCAGTACTTC.

This clonotype turned up a few times. V and J are TRBV12-3 or TRBV12-4 and TRBJ1-5, with D uncertain. The CDR3 loop spans 14 amino acids. V was cut by 3 bases and J by 2 bases, with 8 bases left in between. This CDR3 is CASSFGPRNQPQHF. The CDR3 DNA reads TGTGCCAGCAGTTTTGGTCCCCGCAATCAGCCCCAGCATTTT.

This clonotype was found a few times. J is TRBJ2-1 and V is TRBV29-1, with 9 bases lining up with TRBD2. The CDR3 spans 17 residues. From germline, CDR1 is SQVTM and CDR2 ANQGSEA. V was clipped by 4 bases and J by 0 bases; unmatched bases: 10. CDR3 in amino acids: CSVVRIAGASSYNEQFF. Here the CDR3 DNA reads TGCAGCGTTGTGAGGATAGCGGGAGCGAGCTCCTACAATGAGCAGTTCTTC.

V is TRBV10-3 and J is TRBJ2-7, with D possibly TRBD1 on 5 matching bases. V was trimmed by 2 bases and J by 3 bases, leaving 8 bases between them. The CDR3 runs to 13 residues. Per the germline V gene, CDR1 is ENHRY and CDR2 is SYGVKD. The CDR3 DNA sequence: TGTGCCATCAGTGAGAACAGGTACTACGAGCAGTACTTC. As protein: CAISENRYYEQYF.

This clonotype came up a few times. The chain combines TRBV12-3 or TRBV12-4 with TRBJ2-1; 10 bases align to TRBD2. CDR3 length: 14 residues. Trimming removed 7 bases from V and 7 bases from J; junction bases left unmatched: 7. The DNA for the CDR3 is TGTGCCAGCACCTTAGCGGGAGGCTGGAATGAGCAGTTCTTC. As protein: CASTLAGGWNEQFF.

This chain joins TRBV12-3 or TRBV12-4 and TRBJ1-6; 7 bases line up with TRBD1. With 1 base clipped from V and 11 bases from J, the junction kept 2 bases outside the gene matches. The CDR3 extends over 13 amino acids. CDR3 sequence reads: CASSLDRGTPLHF. Here the CDR3 DNA reads TGTGCCAGCAGTTTAGACAGGGGAACACCCCTCCACTTT.

The rearrangement links TRBV19 to TRBJ1-1; no clear D gene. Germline V gene lookup returns CDR1 LNHDA and CDR2 SQIVND (reference sequence). The CDR3 has 15 residues. V lost 6 bases, J lost 0 bases, and 14 bases lay in between. CDR3: CASSPRRLLNTEAFF. In DNA, the CDR3 is TGTGCCAGTAGCCCCCGTCGACTTTTGAACACTGAAGCTTTCTTT.

The chain joins TRBV5-1 to TRBJ2-3, with 9 bases that match TRBD2. Germline lookup yields CDR1 SGHRS and CDR2 YFSETQ. The CDR3 is 14 amino acids. Germline trimming cut 0 bases from V and 14 bases from J; bases unmatched to any gene: 10. The CDR3 region is CASSLASSGVDVYF. The CDR3 DNA reads as TGCGCCAGCAGCTTGGCGTCTAGCGGGGTGGATGTGTATTTT.

The V and J genes are TRBV5-1 and TRBJ2-6; 10 nucleotides agree with TRBD2. The J segment lost 4 bases and the V segment lost 2 bases, leaving 9 bases of the junction unmatched. This CDR3 has 18 amino acids. The V gene's germline CDR1 is SGHRS and CDR2 YFSETQ. Written as DNA, the CDR3 is TGCGCCAGCAGCTTAATGGCTAGCGGGAGCTTGGGGGCCAACGTCCTGACTTTC. Its translation: CASSLMASGSLGANVLTF.

The V call is TRBV20-1, the J call TRBJ1-1; TRBD1 matches at 7 bases. Trimming at V came to 0 bases and at J to 0 bases, leaving 10 bases not matched to a gene. Germline V gene data show CDR1 as DFQATT and CDR2 as SNEGSKA (reference sequence). There are 17 residues in the CDR3. The CDR3: CSARDLLRQGLNTEAFF. The CDR3 DNA sequence: TGCAGTGCTAGAGATCTTTTGCGACAGGGCTTGAACACTGAAGCTTTCTTT.

The chain combines TRBV5-5 with TRBJ2-7; D perhaps matches TRBD1 (6 bases). The CDR3 length is 15 residues. Trimming left V 3 bases short and J 3 bases short, with 16 bases between. Germline-derived CDR1 and CDR2 are SGHKS and YYEKEE (reference sequence). CDR3 in amino acids: CASSWGPEGSYEQYF. In nucleotides, the CDR3 is TGTGCCAGCAGCTGGGGGCCAGAGGGAAGCTACGAGCAGTACTTC.